This T cell receptor (beta chain) appears in the sequencing data of a study of T cells after yellow fever vaccination (dated by TCRdb to between 2018 and 2021). About the study as a whole: The SMART-Seq v4 Ultra Low Input RNA kit was used to prepare libraries from fractions with low cell numbers. To track T-cell clones before and after primary and booster YFV17D yellow fever vaccination, bulk TCR alpha and beta repertoires were sequenced longitudinally. The cohort comprised two healthy male donors, one aged 18 to 29 and one aged 30 to 39 years. Blood samples were taken at several timepoints before and after primary and secondary immunization, and bulk PBMC replicates and cell subsets were isolated. Results the study describes overall, beyond this receptor: Compared with the primary T-cell response, the secondary T-cell response was faster but weaker, reaching its peak on day 5 rather than on day 15. A small share of clonotypes occurred in both CD4 and CD8 compartments, likely arising from convergent recombination. Computational filtering was needed because FACS-sorted repertoires could contain abundant contaminating clonotypes from the bulk population. After the booster, most clones that had expanded after primary vaccination were detected again (around 95% of CD4 and around 88% of CD8), suggesting broad maintenance of memory. Because the study included only two donors, the extent to which the findings can be generalized is limited.

After removal of 5 bases from V and 5 bases from J, the junction retains 8 bases not matched to a gene. Reading from cysteine to phenylalanine, the CDR3 counts 15 amino acids. The CDR3 DNA has 45 bases and is translated from base 1. The germline V gene gives CDR1 as SGHTA and CDR2 as FQGTGA. Synthesis of TCR cDNA relied on 5'RACE template switching, a step that introduced a universal primer site along with unique molecular identifiers. Priming for cDNA synthesis came from both the TCR alpha and TCR beta constant segments. Two PCR steps were used to amplify libraries, with sample barcodes and sequencing adapters being added in the second step. Sequencing of the libraries was done on either Illumina HiSeq 2500 (2x100 bp) or NovaSeq (2x150 bp). As for how the authors treated the data: MIGEC was used to demultiplex reads and collapse the reads into UMI consensus sequences, and MiXCR was used for V(D)J alignment. Vaccine-responding clonotypes were identified with edgeR using replicate PBMC samples, with FDR below 0.01 and a log2 fold change above 5 up to day 15 being required. CD4 or CD8 identity was assigned to each bulk clonotype according to whether the clonotype was present at higher abundance in the sequenced CD4 repertoire or the sequenced CD8 repertoire. The public reads were quality trimmed at Q25 with fastp and then assembled into clones with MiXCR by TCRdb, keeping productive beta chains. Every entry covers one CDR3 protein and lists the most common genes and DNA from its rows. TCRdb assigned the V and J calls; the authors' analysis was not used. The sample table contains under 200,000 distinct CDR3 sequences; only one count was recorded for about 7% of them. The top ten clonotypes cover over 2% of the sample.

This clonotype was observed at least ten times. The specificity of this receptor is unknown. Nothing much larger sits one base from this clone, and base qualities are not available. What this sample's treatment or condition label stands for: live attenuated yellow fever vaccine strain. PBMCs were isolated from peripheral blood using a standard Ficoll-Paque protocol. Dynabeads CD4 and CD8 positive selection kits were used to isolate the CD4 and CD8 T-cell fractions. TriZol was used to extract RNA from bulk PBMCs, CD4 and CD8 fractions, and dextramer-positive and dextramer-negative fractions. The sequencing used CD4+ T cells sorted from PBMCs, collected about 5 days after the first yellow fever vaccination. This TCR derives from a man younger than 35 who received the YFV17D yellow fever vaccine. The chain uses TRBV7-3 and TRBJ2-3; 9 bases in between match TRBD2. The sequenced DNA: TGTGCCAGCAGCCAACATAGCGGGGGAGGAGATACGCAGTATTTT. Its product reads: CASSQHSGGGDTQYF.